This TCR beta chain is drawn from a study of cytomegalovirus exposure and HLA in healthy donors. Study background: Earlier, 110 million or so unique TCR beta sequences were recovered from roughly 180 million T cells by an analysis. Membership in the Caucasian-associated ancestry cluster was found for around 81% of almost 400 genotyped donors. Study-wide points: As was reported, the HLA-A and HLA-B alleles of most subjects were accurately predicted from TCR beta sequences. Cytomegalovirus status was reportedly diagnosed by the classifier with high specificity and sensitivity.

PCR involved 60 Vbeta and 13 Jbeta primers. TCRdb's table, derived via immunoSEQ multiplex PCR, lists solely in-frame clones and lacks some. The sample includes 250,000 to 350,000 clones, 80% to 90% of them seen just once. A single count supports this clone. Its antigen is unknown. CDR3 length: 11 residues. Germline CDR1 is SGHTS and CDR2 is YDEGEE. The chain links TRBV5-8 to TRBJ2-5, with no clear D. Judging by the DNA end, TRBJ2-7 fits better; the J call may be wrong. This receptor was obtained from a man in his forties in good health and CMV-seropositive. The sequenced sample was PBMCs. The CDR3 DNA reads TGTGCCAGCAGCTTCTCCTACGAGCAGTACTTC. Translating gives CASSFSYEQYF.